A single T cell receptor (beta chain) is shown here with its context. Its antigen is not known. The PCR contained 60 Vbeta and 13 Jbeta primers. Source study methods: Around 76 million unique TCR beta chains, roughly 10 million shared, were counted in a later analysis. Sequencing used immunoSEQ multiplex PCR; TCRdb keeps in-frame clones, though not all of them. For V, J and clone size, that table is used; D and trimming come from the DNA. The sample records 100,000 to 150,000 clones, 70% to 75% being singletons. The V and J ends lost 0 bases and 6 bases, in that order; junction bases with no gene match: 3. CDR1 and CDR2 (germline): MNHEY, SMNVEV (reference sequence). CDR3 length equals 15 residues. These data come from a study of cytomegalovirus exposure and HLA in healthy donors. Study in general: An analysis done earlier identified more than 90 million unique TCR beta sequences from about 179 million T cells.

Findings and limits, study-wide: TCR beta V- and J-gene trimming, according to a later analysis, was linked to a missense DCLRE1C variant. The authors listed 164 TCR beta chains as cytomegalovirus-associated.

Source material: PBMCs. The V gene is TRBV27, the J gene TRBJ2-4; 9 bases are shared with TRBD1. This TCR derives from a woman aged 40-49 years in good health and CMV-seronegative. The CDR3 loop is CASSLSRTGVNIQYF. In nucleotides, the CDR3 is TGTGCCAGCAGTTTATCTAGGACAGGGGTAAACATTCAGTACTTC.